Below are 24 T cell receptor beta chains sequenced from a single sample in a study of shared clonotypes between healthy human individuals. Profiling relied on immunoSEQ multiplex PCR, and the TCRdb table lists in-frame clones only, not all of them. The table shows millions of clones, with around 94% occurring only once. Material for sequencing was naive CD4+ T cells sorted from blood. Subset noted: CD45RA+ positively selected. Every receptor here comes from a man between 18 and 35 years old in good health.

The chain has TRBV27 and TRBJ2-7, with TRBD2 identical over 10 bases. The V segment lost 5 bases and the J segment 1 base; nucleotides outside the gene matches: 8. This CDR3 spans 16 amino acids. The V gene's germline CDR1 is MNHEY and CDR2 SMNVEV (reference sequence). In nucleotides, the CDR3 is TGTGCCAGCAGTGCTCAGCGGGGGGGAATATCCTACGAGCAGTACTTC. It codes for CASSAQRGGISYEQYF.

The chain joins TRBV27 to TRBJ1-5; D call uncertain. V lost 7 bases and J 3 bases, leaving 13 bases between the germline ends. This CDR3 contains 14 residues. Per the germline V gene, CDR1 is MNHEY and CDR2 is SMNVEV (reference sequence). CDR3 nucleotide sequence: TGTGCCAGCATGAGGACTCCATTCAATCAGCCCCAGCATTTT. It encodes CASMRTPFNQPQHF.

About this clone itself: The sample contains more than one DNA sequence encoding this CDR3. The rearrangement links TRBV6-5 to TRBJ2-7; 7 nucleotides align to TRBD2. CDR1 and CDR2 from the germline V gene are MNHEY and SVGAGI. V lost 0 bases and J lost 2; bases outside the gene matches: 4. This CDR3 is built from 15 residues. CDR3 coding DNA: TGTGCCAGCAGTTACTCTGGACTAGGCACCTACGAGCAGTACTTC. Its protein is CASSYSGLGTYEQYF.

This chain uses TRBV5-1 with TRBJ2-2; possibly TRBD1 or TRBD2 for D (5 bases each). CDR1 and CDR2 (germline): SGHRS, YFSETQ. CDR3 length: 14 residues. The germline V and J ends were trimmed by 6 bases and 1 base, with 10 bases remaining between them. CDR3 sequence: CASTRDGNTGELFF. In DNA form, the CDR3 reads TGCGCCAGCACCAGGGACGGGAACACCGGGGAGCTGTTTTTT.

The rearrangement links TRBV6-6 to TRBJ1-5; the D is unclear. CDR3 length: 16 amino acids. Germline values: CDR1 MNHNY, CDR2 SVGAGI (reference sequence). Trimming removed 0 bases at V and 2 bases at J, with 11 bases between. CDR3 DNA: TGTGCCAGCAGTTACTCGAGCGGGTTCGGCAATCAGCCCCAGCATTTT. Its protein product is CASSYSSGFGNQPQHF.

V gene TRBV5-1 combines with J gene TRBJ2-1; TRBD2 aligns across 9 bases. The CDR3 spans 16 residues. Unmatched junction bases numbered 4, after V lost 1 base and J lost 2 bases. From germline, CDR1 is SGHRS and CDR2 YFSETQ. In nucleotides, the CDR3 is TGCGCCAGCAGCTTGATCAGCGGGAGGCCCTACAATGAGCAGTTCTTC. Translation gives CASSLISGRPYNEQFF. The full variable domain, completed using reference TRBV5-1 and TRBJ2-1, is KAGVTQTPRYLIKTRGQQVTLSCSPISGHRSVSWYQQTPGQGLQFLFEYFSETQRNKGNFPGRFSGRQFSNSRSEMNVSTLELGDSALYLCASSLISGRPYNEQFFGPGTRLTVL.

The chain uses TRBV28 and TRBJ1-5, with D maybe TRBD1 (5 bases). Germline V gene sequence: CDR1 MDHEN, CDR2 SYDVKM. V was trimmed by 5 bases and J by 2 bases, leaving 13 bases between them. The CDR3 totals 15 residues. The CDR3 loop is CASSGGGFGNQPQHF. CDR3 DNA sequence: TGTGCCAGCAGTGGGGGGGGTTTTGGCAATCAGCCCCAGCATTTT.

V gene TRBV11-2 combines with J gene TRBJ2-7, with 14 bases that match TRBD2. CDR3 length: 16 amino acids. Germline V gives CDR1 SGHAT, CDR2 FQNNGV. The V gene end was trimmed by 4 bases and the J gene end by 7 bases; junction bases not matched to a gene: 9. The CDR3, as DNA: TGTGCCAGCAGCTGGGCCGGACTAGCGGGAGGTCAGGAGCAGTACTTC. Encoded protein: CASSWAGLAGGQEQYF.

CDR3 DNA sequence: TGTGCCAGTAGTATAGGGGCGGGGGTCAATGAGCAGTTCTTC. Protein sequence: CASSIGAGVNEQFF. The gene calls are TRBV19 and TRBJ2-1, with 7 bases fitting TRBD2. This CDR3 has 14 amino acids. With V trimmed by 1 base and J by 6 bases, 3 bases remained unmatched. Germline CDR1 and CDR2: LNHDA and SQIVND (reference sequence).

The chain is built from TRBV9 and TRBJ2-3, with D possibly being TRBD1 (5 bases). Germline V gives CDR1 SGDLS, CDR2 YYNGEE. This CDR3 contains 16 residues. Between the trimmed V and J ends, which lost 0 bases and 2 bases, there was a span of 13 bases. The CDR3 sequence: CASSVGQGVSTDTQYF. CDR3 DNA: TGTGCCAGCAGCGTAGGTCAGGGCGTATCCACAGATACGCAGTATTTT.

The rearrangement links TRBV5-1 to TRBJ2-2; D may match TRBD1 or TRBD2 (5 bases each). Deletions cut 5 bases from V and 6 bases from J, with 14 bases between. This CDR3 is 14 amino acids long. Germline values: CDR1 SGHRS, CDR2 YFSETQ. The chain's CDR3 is CASRVTERSGELFF. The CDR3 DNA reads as TGCGCCAGCAGAGTGACAGAGCGGTCCGGGGAGCTGTTTTTT.

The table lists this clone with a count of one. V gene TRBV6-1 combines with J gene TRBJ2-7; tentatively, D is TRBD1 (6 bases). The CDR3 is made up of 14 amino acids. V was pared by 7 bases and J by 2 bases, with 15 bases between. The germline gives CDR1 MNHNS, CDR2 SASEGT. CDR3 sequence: CASNPRRGPYEQYF. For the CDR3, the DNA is TGTGCCAGCAACCCACGCAGGGGACCCTACGAGCAGTACTTC.

The CDR3 here is CASSLGTVQPQHF. For the CDR3, the DNA is TGTGCCAGCAGTTTGGGGACCGTTCAGCCCCAGCATTTT. The chain has TRBV28 and TRBJ1-5, with a weak D call TRBD1 (5 bases). Germline V gene sequence: CDR1 MDHEN, CDR2 SYDVKM. The CDR3 is made up of 13 amino acids. With 3 bases removed from V and 6 bases from J, the gap between germline ends came to 9 bases.

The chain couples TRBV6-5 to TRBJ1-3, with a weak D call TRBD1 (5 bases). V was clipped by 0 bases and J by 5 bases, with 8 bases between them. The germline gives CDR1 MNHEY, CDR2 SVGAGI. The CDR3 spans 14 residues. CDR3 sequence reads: CASSYSTDRNTIYF. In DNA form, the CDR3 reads TGTGCCAGCAGTTACTCGACAGACAGAAACACCATATATTTT.

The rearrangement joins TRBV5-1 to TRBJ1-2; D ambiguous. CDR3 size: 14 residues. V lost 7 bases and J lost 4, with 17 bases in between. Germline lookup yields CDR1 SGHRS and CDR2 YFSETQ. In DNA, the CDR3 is TGCGCCAGCGCTGGAAGTTCGTATGCCTATGGCTACACCTTC. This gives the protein CASAGSSYAYGYTF.

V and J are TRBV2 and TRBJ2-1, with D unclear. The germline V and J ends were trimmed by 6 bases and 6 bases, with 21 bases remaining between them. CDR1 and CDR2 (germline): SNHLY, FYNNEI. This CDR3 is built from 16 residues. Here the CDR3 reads CASRELGLEVSNEQFF. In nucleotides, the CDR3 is TGTGCCAGCAGGGAGTTGGGCCTAGAGGTGAGCAATGAGCAGTTCTTC.

CDR3 sequence reads: CASSDTGTVRTDTQYF. The CDR3 DNA sequence: TGCGCCAGCAGCGACACTGGGACAGTGAGAACAGATACGCAGTATTTT. The genes are TRBV5-1 and TRBJ2-3; TRBD1 agrees at 7 bases. The V gene end was trimmed by 4 bases and the J gene end by 3 bases; junction bases not matched to a gene: 11. Germline values: CDR1 SGHRS, CDR2 YFSETQ. The CDR3 covers 16 residues.

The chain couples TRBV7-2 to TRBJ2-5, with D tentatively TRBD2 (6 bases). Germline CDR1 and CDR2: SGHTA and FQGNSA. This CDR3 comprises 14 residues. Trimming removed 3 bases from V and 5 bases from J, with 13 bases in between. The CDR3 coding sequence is TGTGCCAGCAGCTTTGCGGGGTCCCGGGAGACCCAGTACTTC. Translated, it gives CASSFAGSRETQYF.

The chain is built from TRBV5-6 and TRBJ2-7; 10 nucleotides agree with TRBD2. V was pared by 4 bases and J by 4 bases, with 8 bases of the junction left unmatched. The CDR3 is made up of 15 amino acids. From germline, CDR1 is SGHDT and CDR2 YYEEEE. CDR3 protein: CASSTAGGPLYEQYF. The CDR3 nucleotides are TGTGCCAGCAGCACAGCGGGAGGGCCCCTGTACGAGCAGTACTTC.

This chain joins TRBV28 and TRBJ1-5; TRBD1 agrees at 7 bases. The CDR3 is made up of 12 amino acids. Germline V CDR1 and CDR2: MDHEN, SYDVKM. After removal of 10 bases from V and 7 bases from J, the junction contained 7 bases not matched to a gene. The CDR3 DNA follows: TGTGCCATTGCGACAGGGAACCAGCCCCAGCATTTT. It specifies CAIATGNQPQHF. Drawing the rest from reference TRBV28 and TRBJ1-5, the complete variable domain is DVKVTQSSRYLVKRTGEKVFLECVQDMDHENMFWYRQDPGLGLRLIYFSYDVKMKEKGDIPEGYSVSREKKERFSLILESASTNQTSMYLCAIATGNQPQHFGDGTRLSIL.

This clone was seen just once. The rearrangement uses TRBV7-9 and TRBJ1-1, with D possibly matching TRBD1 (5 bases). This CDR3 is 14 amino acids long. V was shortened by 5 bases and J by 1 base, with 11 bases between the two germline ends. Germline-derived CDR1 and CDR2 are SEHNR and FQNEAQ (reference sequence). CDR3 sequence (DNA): TGTGCCAGCAGCACTCGACAGTCGAACACTGAAGCTTTCTTT. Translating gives CASSTRQSNTEAFF.

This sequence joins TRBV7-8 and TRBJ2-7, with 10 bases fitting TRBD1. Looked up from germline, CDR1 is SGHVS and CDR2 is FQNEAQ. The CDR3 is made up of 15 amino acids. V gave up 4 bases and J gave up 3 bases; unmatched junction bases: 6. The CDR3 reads CASSYRDRGFYEQYF. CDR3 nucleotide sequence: TGTGCCAGCAGCTACCGGGACAGGGGTTTCTACGAGCAGTACTTC.

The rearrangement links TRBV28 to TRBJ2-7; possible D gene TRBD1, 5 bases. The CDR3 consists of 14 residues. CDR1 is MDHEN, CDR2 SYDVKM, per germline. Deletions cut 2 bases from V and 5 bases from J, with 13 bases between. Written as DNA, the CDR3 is TGTGCCAGCAGTTTAGTTCAGGGTCCCCACGAGCAGTACTTC. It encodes CASSLVQGPHEQYF.

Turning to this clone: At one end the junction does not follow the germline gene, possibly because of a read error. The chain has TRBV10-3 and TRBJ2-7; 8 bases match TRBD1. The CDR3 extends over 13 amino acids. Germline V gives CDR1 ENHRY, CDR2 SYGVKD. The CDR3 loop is CAVRQGPSYEQYF. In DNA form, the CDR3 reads TGTGCCGTCAGACAGGGGCCCTCCTACGAGCAGTACTTC.